This TCR beta chain was found in a study of control samples from healthy donors and cancer patients. V lost 2 bases and J lost 3, with 14 bases in between. The length of the CDR3 is 16 residues. Per germline, CDR1 KGHSH and CDR2 LQKENI. Data came from immunoSEQ multiplex PCR; TCRdb stores just in-frame clones and leaves some out. This repertoire shows about 140,000 clones, 94% found once; its top ten account for around 14%. The source material was blood. V and J are TRBV18 and TRBJ1-5; D is uncertain. The receptor's source is a man aged 40-55 years in good health. In DNA, the CDR3 is TGTGCCAGCTCACCAAGGCAGACTCTCCCCAATCAGCCCCAGCATTTT. Its translation: CASSPRQTLPNQPQHF. Drawing the rest from reference TRBV18 and TRBJ1-5, the complete variable domain is NAGVMQNPRHLVRRRGQEARLRCSPMKGHSHVYWYRQLPEEGLKFMVYLQKENIIDESGMPKERFSAEFPKEGPSILRIQQVVRGDSAAYFCASSPRQTLPNQPQHFGDGTRLSIL.